These 15 T cell receptor beta chains came from one sample sequenced in a study of post-analysis software for immune sequencing data. Findings and limits, study-wide: Five or six TRBV segments (TRBV5-6, TRBV5-1 and TRBV20-1 among them) occurred more frequently in patients than in controls.

Their antigens are not known. Tagging with unique molecular identifiers was a feature of the TCR beta cDNA libraries. TCRdb analysed the PCR reads with MiXCR anew, one entry per CDR3 protein. Here the sample spans about 200,000 distinct CDR3 sequences, about 30% being singletons. The specimen was blood. Receptors were obtained from a girl aged 2-17 years with multiple sclerosis.

This clonotype was seen at least ten times. This rearrangement joins TRBV5-1 to TRBJ2-5, with TRBD1 identical over 8 bases. From germline, CDR1 is SGHRS and CDR2 YFSETQ. This CDR3 is 17 amino acids long. The V and J ends lost 4 bases and 5 bases, in that order; junction bases with no gene match: 16. This CDR3 reads CASSPGTGVGLGETQYF. In nucleotides, the CDR3 is TGCGCCAGCAGCCCAGGGACAGGAGTGGGGTTAGGGGAGACCCAGTACTTC.

This clonotype showed up many times. The gene calls are TRBV6-5 and TRBJ1-4; a possible D gene is TRBD1 (5 bases). V was clipped by 2 bases and J by 5 bases, with 9 bases between them. Germline V gene sequence: CDR1 MNHEY, CDR2 SVGAGI. The CDR3 sequence is 14 residues long. The CDR3 spells CASSYGQGNEKLFF. In DNA form, the CDR3 reads TGTGCCAGCAGTTACGGGCAGGGCAATGAAAAACTGTTTTTT.

The CDR3 is CASSLQGAVQYNEQFF. CDR3 DNA: TGTGCCAGCTCACTTCAGGGGGCAGTACAGTACAATGAGCAGTTCTTC. V usage is TRBV18 and J usage is TRBJ2-1; TRBD1 agrees at 8 bases. CDR3 length: 16 amino acids. The trim removed 4 bases at V and 4 bases at J, leaving 9 bases unmatched. The germline V gene has CDR1 KGHSH and CDR2 LQKENI.

Regarding this clonotype: Mismatch with germline at one junction end may stem from a read error. The CDR3: CASSFGGRVNTGAFF. The CDR3 DNA reads TGCGCCAGCAGCTTTGGAGGCAGGGTGAACACTGGAGCTTTCTTT. This chain links TRBV5-1 with TRBJ1-1; a weak D match, TRBD1 (5 bases). CDR1 SGHRS and CDR2 YFSETQ come from the germline V gene. This CDR3 has 15 residues.

The table lists this clonotype with a few counts. V gene TRBV27 combines with J gene TRBJ1-1, with a possible D match to TRBD1 (6 bases). Germline values: CDR1 MNHEY, CDR2 SMNVEV (reference sequence). V was trimmed by 6 bases and J by 4 bases, leaving 12 bases between them. The CDR3 extends over 13 amino acids. CDR3 nucleotide sequence: TGTGCCAGCAGCAGGGGTTTAGTCACTGAAGCTTTCTTT. Residues: CASSRGLVTEAFF.

This clonotype was observed at least ten times. This chain links TRBV20-1 with TRBJ1-5; D gene uncertain. V shed 3 bases and J shed 0 bases, with 9 bases lying between them. Germline V gene lookup returns CDR1 DFQATT and CDR2 SNEGSKA (reference sequence). The CDR3 totals 14 residues. The DNA for the CDR3 is TGCAGTGCTAGTGTGGGATATAGCAATCAGCCCCAGCATTTT. It translates to CSASVGYSNQPQHF.

This clonotype occurred many times. The chain combines TRBV5-4 with TRBJ1-2; 9 bases map to TRBD1. Germline V gene lookup returns CDR1 SGHNT and CDR2 YYREEE (reference sequence). The J segment lost 12 bases and the V segment lost 0 bases, leaving 6 bases of the junction unmatched. The CDR3 contains 13 residues. Here the CDR3 reads CASSLALGQGNTF. CDR3 coding DNA: TGTGCCAGCAGCTTGGCTCTCGGACAGGGGAACACCTTC.

This clonotype was counted at least ten times. V gene TRBV20-1 combines with J gene TRBJ2-7; D perhaps matches TRBD2 (6 bases). V lost 5 bases and J lost 3, with 11 bases in between. The CDR3 length is 12 residues. Germline assignment: CDR1 DFQATT and CDR2 SNEGSKA (reference sequence). CDR3 residues: CSARETYYEQYF. The CDR3 nucleotides are TGCAGTGCTCGGGAGACTTACTACGAGCAGTACTTC.

In regard to this clonotype: A junction boundary mismatches the germline segment, possibly from a read error. This rearrangement joins TRBV19 to TRBJ2-6; D is possibly TRBD1 or TRBD2 (5 bases each). The germline gives CDR1 LNHDA, CDR2 SQIVND (reference sequence). The CDR3 totals 14 residues. CDR3 coding DNA: TGTGCCAGTAAGAGGGGCTCTGGGGCCAACGTCCCGACTTTC. Translated: CASKRGSGANVPTF.

This clonotype was detected only a few times. The V gene is TRBV10-3, the J gene TRBJ1-1; D gene unclear. Trimming shortened V by 2 bases and J by 0 bases, and 10 bases separated the two germline ends. Germline V gene data show CDR1 as ENHRY and CDR2 as SYGVKD. This CDR3 comprises 15 residues. CDR3 bases: TGTGCCATCAGTGAGACCCAGTCCATGAACACTGAAGCTTTCTTT. Its translation is CAISETQSMNTEAFF.

This clonotype was counted many times. V is TRBV28 and J is TRBJ2-1, with D possibly matching TRBD1 (5 bases). CDR1 and CDR2 from the germline V gene are MDHEN and SYDVKM. This CDR3 has 18 residues. Between the trimmed V and J ends, which lost 4 bases and 7 bases, there was a span of 26 bases. The CDR3 coding sequence is TGTGCCAGCAGTTGGGGCGAATGGGGCTCCAGCTACTCAAATGAGCAGTTCTTC. The encoded protein is CASSWGEWGSSYSNEQFF.

This clonotype was counted only a few times. This chain links TRBV5-1 with TRBJ2-7; 16 bases are a match to TRBD2. This CDR3 is 17 amino acids long. Germline trimming cut 4 bases from V and 7 bases from J; bases unmatched to any gene: 11. Germline V gene lookup returns CDR1 SGHRS and CDR2 YFSETQ. Written as DNA, the CDR3 is TGCGCCAGCAGCCCGGGGACTAGCGGGAGGGCTTTAATTGAGCAGTACTTC. It encodes CASSPGTSGRALIEQYF.

This clonotype turned up a few times. A read error may be the cause here, since a much bigger clone is one base away. The chain recombines TRBV29-1 with TRBJ1-1; D perhaps matches TRBD1 (6 bases). This CDR3 has 14 amino acids. In germline, CDR1 is SQVTM, CDR2 ANQGSEA. The CDR3 reads CGAQGQKINTEAFF. The CDR3, as DNA: TGCGGCGCCCAAGGACAGAAGATTAACACTGAAGCTTTCTTT.

Details on this clonotype: A much larger clone lies a single base off, so this may be a read error. This rearrangement joins TRBV5-1 to TRBJ2-1; no clear D. Trimming took 0 bases from V and 11 from J, leaving 6 bases between them. In germline, CDR1 is SGHRS, CDR2 YFSETQ. The CDR3 spans 11 residues. The CDR3 region is CASSLGYKQFF. In DNA, the CDR3 is TGCGCCAGCAGCTTGGGCTATAAGCAGTTCTTC.

This clonotype was picked up many times. This CDR3 reads CASSLGAQKQETQYF. DNA for the CDR3: TGCGCCAGCAGCTTAGGTGCGCAAAAGCAAGAGACCCAGTACTTC. The chain has TRBV5-1 and TRBJ2-5; D unresolved. Germline assignment: CDR1 SGHRS and CDR2 YFSETQ. CDR3 length: 15 residues. V lost 2 bases, J lost 2 bases, and 13 bases lay in between.